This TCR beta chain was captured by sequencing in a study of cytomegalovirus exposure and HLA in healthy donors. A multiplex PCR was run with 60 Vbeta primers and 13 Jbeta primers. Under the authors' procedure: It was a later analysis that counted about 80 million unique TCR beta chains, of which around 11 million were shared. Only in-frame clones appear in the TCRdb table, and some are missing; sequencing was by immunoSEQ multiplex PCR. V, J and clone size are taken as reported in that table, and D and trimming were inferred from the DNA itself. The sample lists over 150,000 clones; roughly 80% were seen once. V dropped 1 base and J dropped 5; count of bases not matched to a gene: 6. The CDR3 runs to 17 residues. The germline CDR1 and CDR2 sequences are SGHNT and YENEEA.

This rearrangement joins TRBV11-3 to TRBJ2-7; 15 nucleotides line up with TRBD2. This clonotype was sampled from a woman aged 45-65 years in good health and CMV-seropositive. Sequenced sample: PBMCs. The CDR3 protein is CASSLGGLAGGVHEQYF. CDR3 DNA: TGTGCCAGCAGCTTAGGGGGACTAGCGGGGGGTGTCCACGAGCAGTACTTC.